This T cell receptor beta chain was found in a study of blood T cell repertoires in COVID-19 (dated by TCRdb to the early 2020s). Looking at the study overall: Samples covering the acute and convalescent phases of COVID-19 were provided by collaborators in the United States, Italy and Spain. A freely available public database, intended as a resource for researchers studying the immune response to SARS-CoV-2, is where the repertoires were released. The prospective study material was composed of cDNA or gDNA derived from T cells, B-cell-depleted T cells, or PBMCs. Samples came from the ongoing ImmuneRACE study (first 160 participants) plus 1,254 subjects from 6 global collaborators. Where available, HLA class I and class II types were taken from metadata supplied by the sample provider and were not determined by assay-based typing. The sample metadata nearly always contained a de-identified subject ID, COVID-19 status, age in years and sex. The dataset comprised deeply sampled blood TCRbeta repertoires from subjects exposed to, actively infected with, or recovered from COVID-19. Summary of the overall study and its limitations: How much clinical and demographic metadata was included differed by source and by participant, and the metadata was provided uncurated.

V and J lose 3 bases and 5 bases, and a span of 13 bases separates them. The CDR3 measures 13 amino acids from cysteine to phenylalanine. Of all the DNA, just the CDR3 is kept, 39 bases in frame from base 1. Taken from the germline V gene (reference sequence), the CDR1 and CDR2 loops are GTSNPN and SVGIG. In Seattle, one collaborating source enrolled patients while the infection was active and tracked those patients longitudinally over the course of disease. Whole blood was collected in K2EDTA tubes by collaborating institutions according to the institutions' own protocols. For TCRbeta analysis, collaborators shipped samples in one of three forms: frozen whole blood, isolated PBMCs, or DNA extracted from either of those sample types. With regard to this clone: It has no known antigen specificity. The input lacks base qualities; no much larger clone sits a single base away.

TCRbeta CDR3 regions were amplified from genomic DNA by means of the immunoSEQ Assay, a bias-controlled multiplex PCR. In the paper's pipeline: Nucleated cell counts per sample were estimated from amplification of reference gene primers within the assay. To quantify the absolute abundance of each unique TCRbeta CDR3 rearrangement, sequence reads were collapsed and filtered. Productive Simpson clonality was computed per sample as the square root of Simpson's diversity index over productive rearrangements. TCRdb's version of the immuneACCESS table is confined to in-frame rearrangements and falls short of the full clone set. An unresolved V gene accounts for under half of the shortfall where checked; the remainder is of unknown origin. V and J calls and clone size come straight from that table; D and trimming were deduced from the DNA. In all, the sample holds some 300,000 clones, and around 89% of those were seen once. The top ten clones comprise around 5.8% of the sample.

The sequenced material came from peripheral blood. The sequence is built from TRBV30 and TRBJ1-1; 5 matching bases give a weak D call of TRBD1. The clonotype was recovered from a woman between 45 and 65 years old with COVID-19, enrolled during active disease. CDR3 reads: CAWSRQMGTEAFF. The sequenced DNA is TGTGCCTGGAGCCGACAGATGGGGACTGAAGCTTTCTTT.